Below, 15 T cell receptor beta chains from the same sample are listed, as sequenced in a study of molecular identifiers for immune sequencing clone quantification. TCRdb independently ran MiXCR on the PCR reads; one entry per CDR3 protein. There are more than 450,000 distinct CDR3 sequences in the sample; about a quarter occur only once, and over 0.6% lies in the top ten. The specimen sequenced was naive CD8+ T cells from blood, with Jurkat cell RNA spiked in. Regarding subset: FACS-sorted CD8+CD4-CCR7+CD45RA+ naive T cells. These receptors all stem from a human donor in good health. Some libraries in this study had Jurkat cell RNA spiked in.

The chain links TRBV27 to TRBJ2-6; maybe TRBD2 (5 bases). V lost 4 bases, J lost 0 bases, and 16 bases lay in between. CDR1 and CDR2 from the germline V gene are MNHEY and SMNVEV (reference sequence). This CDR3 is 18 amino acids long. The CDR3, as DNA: TGTGCCAGCAGTTCGGGGTTTGGGGAAATCTCTGGGGCCAACGTCCTGACTTTC. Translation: CASSSGFGEISGANVLTF.

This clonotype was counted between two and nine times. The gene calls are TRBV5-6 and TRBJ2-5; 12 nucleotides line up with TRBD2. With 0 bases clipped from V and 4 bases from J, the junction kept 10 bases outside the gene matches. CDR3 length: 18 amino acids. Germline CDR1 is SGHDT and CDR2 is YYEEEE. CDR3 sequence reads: CASSLGPRTSGIPETQYF. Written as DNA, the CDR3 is TGTGCCAGCAGCTTGGGGCCTCGGACTAGCGGGATTCCAGAGACCCAGTACTTC.

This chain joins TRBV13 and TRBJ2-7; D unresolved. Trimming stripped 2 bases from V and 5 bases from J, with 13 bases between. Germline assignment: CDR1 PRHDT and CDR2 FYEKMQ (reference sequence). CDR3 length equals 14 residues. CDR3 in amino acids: CASSLLAARHEQYF. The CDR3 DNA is TGTGCCAGCAGCTTATTGGCCGCCCGCCACGAGCAGTACTTC.

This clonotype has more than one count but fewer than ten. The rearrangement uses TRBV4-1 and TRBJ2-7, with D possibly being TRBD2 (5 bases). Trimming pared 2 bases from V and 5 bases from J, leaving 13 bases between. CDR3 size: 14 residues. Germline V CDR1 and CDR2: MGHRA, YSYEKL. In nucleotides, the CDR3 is TGCGCCAGCAGCCAAAGAGCGGCCCGCAACGAGCAGTACTTC. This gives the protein CASSQRAARNEQYF.

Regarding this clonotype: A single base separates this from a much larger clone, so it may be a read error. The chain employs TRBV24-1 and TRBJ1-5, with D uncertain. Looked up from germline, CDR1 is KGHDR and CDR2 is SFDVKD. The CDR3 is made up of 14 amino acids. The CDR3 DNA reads TGTGCCGCCAGTGAACCAGATAGCAATCAGCCCCAGCATTTT. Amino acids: CAASEPDSNQPQHF.

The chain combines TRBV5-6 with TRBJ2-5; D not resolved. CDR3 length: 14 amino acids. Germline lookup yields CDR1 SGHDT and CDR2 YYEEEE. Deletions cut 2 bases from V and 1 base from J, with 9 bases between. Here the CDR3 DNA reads TGTGCCAGCAGCTTACCCCAGTGCCAAGAGACCCAGTACTTC. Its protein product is CASSLPQCQETQYF.

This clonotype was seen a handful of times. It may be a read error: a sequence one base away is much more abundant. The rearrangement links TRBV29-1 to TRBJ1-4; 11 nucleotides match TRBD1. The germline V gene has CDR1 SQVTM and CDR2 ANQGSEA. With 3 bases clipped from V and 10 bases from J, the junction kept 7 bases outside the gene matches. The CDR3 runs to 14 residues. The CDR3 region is CSVDPGTGGGKLFF. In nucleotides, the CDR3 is TGCAGCGTTGATCCCGGGACAGGGGGTGGAAAACTGTTTTTT.

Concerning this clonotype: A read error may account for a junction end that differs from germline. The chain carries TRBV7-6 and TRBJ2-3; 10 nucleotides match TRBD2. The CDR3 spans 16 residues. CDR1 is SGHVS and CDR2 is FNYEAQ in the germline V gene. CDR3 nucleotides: TGTGCCAGCAGATTAGCGGGAGGATCCCCCCCCGATACGCGGTATTTT. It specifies CASRLAGGSPPDTRYF. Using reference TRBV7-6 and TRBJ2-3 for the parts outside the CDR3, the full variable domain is GAGVSQSPRYKVTKRGQDVALRCDPISGHVSLYWYRQALGQGPEFLTYFNYEAQQDKSGLPNDRFSAERPEGSISTLTIQRTEQRDSAMYRCASRLAGGSPPDTRYFGPGTRLTVL.

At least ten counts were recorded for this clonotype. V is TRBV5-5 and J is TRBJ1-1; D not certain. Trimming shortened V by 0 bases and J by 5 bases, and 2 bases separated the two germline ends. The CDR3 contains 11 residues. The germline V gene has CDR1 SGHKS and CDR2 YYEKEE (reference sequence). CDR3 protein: CASSLETEAFF. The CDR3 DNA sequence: TGTGCCAGCAGCTTGGAGACTGAAGCTTTCTTT.

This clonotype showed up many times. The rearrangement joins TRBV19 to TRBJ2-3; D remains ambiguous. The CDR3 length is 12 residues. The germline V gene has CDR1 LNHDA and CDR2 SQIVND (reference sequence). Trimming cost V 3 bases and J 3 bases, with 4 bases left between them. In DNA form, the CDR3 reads TGTGCCAGTAGTATGGGAACAGATACGCAGTATTTT. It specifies CASSMGTDTQYF.

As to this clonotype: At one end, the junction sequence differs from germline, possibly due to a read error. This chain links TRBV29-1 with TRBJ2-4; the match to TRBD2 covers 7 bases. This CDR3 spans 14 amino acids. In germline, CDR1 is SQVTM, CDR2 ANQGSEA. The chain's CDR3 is CSAGEGMAKNIRYF. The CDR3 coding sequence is TGCAGCGCCGGGGAGGGGATGGCAAAAAACATTCGGTACTTC.

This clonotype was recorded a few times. The CDR3 DNA sequence: TGTGCCAGCAGTACGGAACTCCCGACTAGCAGATCCTCCTACGAGCAGTACTTC. Translation: CASSTELPTSRSSYEQYF. The chain couples TRBV28 to TRBJ2-7; 7 bases line up with TRBD2. The CDR3 consists of 18 residues. V shed 5 bases, J shed 0 bases, and the junction held 16 bases outside the gene matches. Germline V lookup: CDR1 MDHEN, CDR2 SYDVKM.

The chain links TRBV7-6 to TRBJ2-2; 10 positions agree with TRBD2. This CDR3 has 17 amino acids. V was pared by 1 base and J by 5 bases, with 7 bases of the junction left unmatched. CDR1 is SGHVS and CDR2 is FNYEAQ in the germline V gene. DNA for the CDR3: TGTGCCAGCAGCTTAGGCGCGGGGACTAGCGAGACCGGGGAGCTGTTTTTT. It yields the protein CASSLGAGTSETGELFF.

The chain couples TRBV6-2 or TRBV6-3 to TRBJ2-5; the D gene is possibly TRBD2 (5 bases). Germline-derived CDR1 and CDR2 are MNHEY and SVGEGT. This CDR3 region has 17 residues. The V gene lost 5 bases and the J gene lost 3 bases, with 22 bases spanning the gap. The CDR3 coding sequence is TGTGCCAGCAGTGCTGACCGGGGATCCCCGGCTAAAGAGACCCAGTACTTC. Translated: CASSADRGSPAKETQYF.

In nucleotides, the CDR3 is TGTGCCAGCAGGGACCCGGGACTCTACAATGAGCAGTTCTTC. Its protein product is CASRDPGLYNEQFF. This sequence joins TRBV6-5 and TRBJ2-1, with a possible D match to TRBD2 (6 bases). The CDR3 sequence is 14 residues long. The V gene lost 6 bases and the J gene lost 3 bases, with 12 bases spanning the gap. Germline CDR1 and CDR2: MNHEY and SVGAGI.